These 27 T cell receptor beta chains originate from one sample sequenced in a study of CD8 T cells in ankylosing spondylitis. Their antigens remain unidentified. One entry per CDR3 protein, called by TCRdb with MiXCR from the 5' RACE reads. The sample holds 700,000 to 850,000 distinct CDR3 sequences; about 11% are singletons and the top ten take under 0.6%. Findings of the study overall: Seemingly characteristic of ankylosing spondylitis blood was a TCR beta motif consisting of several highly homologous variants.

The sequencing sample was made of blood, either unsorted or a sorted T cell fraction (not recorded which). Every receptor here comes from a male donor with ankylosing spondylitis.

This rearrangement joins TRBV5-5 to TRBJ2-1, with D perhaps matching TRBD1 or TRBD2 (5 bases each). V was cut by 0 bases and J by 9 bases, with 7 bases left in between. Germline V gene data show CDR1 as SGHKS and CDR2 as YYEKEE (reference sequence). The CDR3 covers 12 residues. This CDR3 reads CASSLGGIEQFF. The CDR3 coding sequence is TGTGCCAGCAGCTTGGGGGGGATTGAGCAGTTCTTC. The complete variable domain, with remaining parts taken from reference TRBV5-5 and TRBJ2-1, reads DAGVTQSPTHLIKTRGQQVTLRCSPISGHKSVSWYQQVLGQGPQFIFQYYEKEERGRGNFPDRFSARQFPNYSSELNVNALLLGDSALYLCASSLGGIEQFFGPGTRLTVL.

The CDR3 nucleotides read TGCGCCAGCAGCTTGGGGCAGGGGAAGACCACTGAAGCTTTCTTT. As protein: CASSLGQGKTTEAFF. The V and J genes are TRBV5-1 and TRBJ1-1; a weak D match, TRBD1 (6 bases). Germline loops: CDR1 SGHRS, CDR2 YFSETQ. The CDR3 consists of 15 residues. The V gene lost 0 bases and the J gene lost 4 bases, with 13 bases spanning the gap.

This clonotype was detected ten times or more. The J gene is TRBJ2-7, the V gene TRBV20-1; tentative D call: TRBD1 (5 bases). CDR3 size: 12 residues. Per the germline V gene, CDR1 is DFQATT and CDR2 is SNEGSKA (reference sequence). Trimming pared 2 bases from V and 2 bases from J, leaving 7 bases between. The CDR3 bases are TGCAGTGCTAGATCAGGGACCTACGAGCAGTACTTC. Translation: CSARSGTYEQYF.

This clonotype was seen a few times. The CDR3 coding sequence is TGTGCCAGCCGAGGACAGATCTATGGCTACACCTTC. It encodes CASRGQIYGYTF. The V gene is TRBV6-5, the J gene TRBJ1-2; possible D gene TRBD1, 6 bases. Germline V CDR1 and CDR2: MNHEY, SVGAGI. V lost 8 bases and J lost 4, with 11 bases in between. This CDR3 has 12 amino acids.

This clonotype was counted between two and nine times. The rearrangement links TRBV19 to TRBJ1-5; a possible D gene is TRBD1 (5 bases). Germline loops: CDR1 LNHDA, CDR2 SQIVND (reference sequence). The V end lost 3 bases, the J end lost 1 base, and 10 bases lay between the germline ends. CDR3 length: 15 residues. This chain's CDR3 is CASSIWGDSNQPQHF. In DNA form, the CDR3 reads TGTGCCAGTAGTATCTGGGGGGACAGCAATCAGCCCCAGCATTTT.

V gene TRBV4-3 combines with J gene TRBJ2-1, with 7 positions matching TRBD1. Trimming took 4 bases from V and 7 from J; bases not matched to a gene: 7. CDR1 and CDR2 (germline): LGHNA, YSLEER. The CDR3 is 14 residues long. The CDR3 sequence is CASSLQGTPNEQFF. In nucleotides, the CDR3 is TGCGCCAGCAGCCTACAGGGGACCCCTAATGAGCAGTTCTTC.

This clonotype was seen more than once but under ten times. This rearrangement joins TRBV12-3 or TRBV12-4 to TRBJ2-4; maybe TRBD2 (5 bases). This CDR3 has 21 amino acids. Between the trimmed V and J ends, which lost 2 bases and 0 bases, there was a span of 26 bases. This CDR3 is CASSLNIQDGEKGLAKNIQYF. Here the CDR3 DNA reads TGTGCCAGCAGTTTAAATATCCAGGACGGCGAAAAAGGACTAGCCAAAAACATTCAGTACTTC.

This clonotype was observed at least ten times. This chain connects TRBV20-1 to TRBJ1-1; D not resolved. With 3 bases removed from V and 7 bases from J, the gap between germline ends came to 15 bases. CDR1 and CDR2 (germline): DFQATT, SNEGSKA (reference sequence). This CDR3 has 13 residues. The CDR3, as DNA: TGCAGTGCTAGCCCTTGGAGGGTTGGTGAAGCTTTCTTT. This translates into CSASPWRVGEAFF.

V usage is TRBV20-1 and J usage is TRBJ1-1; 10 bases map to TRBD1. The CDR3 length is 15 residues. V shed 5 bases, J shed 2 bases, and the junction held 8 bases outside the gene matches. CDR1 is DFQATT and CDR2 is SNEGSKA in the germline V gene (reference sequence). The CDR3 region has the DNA TGCAGTGCTTCGAAGGACAGGGGGGAAAACACTGAAGCTTTCTTT. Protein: CSASKDRGENTEAFF.

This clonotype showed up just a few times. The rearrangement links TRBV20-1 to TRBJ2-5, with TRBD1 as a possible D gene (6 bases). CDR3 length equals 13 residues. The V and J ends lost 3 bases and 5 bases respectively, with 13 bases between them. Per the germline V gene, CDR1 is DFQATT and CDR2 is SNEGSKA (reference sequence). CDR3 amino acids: CSARNREGETQYF. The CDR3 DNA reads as TGCAGTGCTAGGAACAGGGAAGGGGAGACCCAGTACTTC.

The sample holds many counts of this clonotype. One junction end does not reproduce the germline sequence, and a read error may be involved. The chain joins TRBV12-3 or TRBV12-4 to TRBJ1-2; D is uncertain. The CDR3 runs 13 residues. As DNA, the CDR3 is TGCGCCAGCAGCCTTAATTCTAACTATGGCTACACCTTC. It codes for CASSLNSNYGYTF.

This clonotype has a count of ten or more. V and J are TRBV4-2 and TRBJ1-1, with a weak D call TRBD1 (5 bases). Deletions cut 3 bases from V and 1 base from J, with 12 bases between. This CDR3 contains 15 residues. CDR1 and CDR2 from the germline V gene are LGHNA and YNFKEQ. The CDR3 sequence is CASSQVGRGNTEAFF. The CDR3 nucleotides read TGTGCCAGCAGCCAGGTGGGACGCGGGAACACTGAAGCTTTCTTT.

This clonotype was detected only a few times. CDR3 DNA: TGTGCCAGCAACATCCGGGCCCAACGAGAGACCCAGTACTTC. It yields the protein CASNIRAQRETQYF. The chain employs TRBV12-3 or TRBV12-4 and TRBJ2-5; unclear D gene. Trimming removed 7 bases at V and 4 bases at J, with 16 bases between. This CDR3 is built from 14 residues.

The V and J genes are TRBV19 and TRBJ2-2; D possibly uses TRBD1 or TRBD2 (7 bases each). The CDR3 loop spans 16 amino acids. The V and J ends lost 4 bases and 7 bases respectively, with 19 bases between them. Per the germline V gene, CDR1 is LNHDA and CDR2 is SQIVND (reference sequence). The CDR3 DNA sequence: TGTGCCAGTAGTACCACCTCGACAGGGAGGGACGGGGAGCTGTTTTTT. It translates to CASSTTSTGRDGELFF. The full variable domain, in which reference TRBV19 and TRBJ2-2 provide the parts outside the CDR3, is DGGITQSPKYLFRKEGQNVTLSCEQNLNHDAMYWYRQDPGQGLRLIYYSQIVNDFQKGDIAEGYSVSREKKESFPLTVTSAQKNPTAFYLCASSTTSTGRDGELFFGEGSRLTVL.

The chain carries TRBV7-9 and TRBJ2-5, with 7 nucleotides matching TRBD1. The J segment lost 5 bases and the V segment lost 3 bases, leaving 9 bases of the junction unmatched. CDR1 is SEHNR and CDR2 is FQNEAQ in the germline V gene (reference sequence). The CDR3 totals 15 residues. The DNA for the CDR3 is TGTGCCAGCAGCTTCGACAGGGAAGCATGGGAGACCCAGTACTTC. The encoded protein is CASSFDREAWETQYF.

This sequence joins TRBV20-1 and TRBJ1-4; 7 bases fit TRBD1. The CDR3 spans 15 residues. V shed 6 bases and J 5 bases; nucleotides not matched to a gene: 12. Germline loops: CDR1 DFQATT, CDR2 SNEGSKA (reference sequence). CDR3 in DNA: TGCAGTGCCCCTCGTACCGGGACAGTAAATGAAAAACTGTTTTTT. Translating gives CSAPRTGTVNEKLFF.

CDR3 sequence reads: CATSREGRSSTDTQYF. CDR3 nucleotide sequence: TGTGCCACCAGCAGAGAGGGCAGGTCAAGCACAGATACGCAGTATTTT. V gene TRBV15 combines with J gene TRBJ2-3; D not certain. The CDR3 is 16 amino acids. V lost 0 bases and J 0 bases, leaving 10 bases between the germline ends. Per the germline V gene, CDR1 is LNHNV and CDR2 is YYDKDF (reference sequence).

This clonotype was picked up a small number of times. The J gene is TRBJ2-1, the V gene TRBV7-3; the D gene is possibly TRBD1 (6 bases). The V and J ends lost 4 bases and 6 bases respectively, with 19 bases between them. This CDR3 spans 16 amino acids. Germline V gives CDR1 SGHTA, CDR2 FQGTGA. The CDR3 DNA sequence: TGTGCCAGCAGCTCCAGGGGAGAATCAGGGCCCAATGAGCAGTTCTTC. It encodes CASSSRGESGPNEQFF.

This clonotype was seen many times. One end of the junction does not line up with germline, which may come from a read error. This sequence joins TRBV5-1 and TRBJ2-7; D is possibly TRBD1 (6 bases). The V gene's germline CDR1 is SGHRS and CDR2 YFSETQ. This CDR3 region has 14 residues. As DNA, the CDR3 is TGTGCCAGCAGTCCCAGGACAGCCTCCTACGAGCAGTACTTC. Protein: CASSPRTASYEQYF.

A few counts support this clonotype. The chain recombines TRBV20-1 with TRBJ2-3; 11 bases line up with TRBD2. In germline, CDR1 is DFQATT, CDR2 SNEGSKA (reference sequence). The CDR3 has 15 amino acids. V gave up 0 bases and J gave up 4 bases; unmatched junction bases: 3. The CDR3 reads CSARDRLAGSDTQYF. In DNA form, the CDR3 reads TGCAGTGCTAGAGATCGACTAGCGGGGTCAGATACGCAGTATTTT.

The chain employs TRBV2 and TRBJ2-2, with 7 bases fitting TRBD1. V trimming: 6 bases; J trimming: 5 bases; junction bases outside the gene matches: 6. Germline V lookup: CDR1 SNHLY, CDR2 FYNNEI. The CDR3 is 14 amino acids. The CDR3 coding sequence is TGTGCCAGCAGACAGGGGTGGGAGACCGGGGAGCTGTTTTTT. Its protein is CASRQGWETGELFF. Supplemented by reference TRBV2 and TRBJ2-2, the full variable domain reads EPEVTQTPSHQVTQMGQEVILRCVPISNHLYFYWYRQILGQKVEFLVSFYNNEISEKSEIFDDQFSVERPDGSNFTLKIRSTKLEDSAMYFCASRQGWETGELFFGEGSRLTVL.

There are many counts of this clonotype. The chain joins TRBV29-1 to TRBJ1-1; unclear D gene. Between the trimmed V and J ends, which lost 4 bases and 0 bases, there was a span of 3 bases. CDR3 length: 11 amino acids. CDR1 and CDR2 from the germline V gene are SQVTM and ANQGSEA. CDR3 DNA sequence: TGCAGCGTTGGGATGAACACTGAAGCTTTCTTT. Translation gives CSVGMNTEAFF.

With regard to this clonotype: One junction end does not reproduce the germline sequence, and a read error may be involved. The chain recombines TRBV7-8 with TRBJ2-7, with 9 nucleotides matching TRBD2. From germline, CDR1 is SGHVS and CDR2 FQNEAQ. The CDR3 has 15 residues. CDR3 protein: CASSLTLAGTYEQSF. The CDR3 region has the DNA TGTGCCAGCAGCTTAACCCTAGCGGGGACCTACGAGCAGTCCTTC.

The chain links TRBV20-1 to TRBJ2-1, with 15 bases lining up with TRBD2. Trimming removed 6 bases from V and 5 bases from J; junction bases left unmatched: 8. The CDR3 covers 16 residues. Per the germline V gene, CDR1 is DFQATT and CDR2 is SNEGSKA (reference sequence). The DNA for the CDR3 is TGCAGTGCAGATCGGACTAGCGGGGGGGTTGACAATGAGCAGTTCTTC. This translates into CSADRTSGGVDNEQFF.

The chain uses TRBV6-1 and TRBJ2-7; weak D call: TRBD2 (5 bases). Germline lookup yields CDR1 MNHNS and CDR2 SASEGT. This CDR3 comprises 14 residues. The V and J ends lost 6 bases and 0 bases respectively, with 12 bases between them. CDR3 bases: TGTGCCAGCAGGGGAGACTCGAGCTCCTACGAGCAGTACTTC. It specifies CASRGDSSSYEQYF.

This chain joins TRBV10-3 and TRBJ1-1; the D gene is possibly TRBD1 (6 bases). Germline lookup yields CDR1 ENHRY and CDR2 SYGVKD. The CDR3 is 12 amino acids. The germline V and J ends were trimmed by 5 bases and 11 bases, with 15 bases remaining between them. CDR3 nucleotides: TGTGCCATCAGTTTTAACAGGGTGGAGGCTTTCTTT. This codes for CAISFNRVEAFF.

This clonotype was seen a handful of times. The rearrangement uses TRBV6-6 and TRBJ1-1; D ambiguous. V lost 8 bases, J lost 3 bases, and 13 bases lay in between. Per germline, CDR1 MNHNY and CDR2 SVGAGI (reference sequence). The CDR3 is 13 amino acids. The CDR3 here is CASPRDLDTEAFF. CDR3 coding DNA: TGTGCCAGCCCACGTGATCTAGACACTGAAGCTTTCTTT.